This T cell receptor beta chain was identified in a study of shared clonotypes between healthy human individuals. Points from the study as a whole: Naive subsets generally exceeded memory subsets in estimated richness.

V was clipped by 7 bases and J by 2 bases, with 15 bases between them. The CDR3 contains 15 residues. The germline CDR1 and CDR2 sequences are MNHEY and SVGAGI. TCRdb's copy holds only in-frame clones and misses some; the assay was immunoSEQ multiplex PCR. The table lists about 1.5 million clones, 98% of them singletons, with roughly 0.45% in the top ten. This clone was counted a single time. Its antigen remains unknown. This chain joins TRBV6-5 and TRBJ1-3, with D unresolved. The sequencing input was naive CD4+ T cells sorted from blood. Subset reported: CD45RA+ positively selected. This sequence originates from a man in his thirties or forties in good health. This CDR3 is CASTLSQSTGNTIYF. CDR3 coding DNA: TGTGCCAGCACTCTCAGCCAATCTACTGGAAACACCATATATTTT.